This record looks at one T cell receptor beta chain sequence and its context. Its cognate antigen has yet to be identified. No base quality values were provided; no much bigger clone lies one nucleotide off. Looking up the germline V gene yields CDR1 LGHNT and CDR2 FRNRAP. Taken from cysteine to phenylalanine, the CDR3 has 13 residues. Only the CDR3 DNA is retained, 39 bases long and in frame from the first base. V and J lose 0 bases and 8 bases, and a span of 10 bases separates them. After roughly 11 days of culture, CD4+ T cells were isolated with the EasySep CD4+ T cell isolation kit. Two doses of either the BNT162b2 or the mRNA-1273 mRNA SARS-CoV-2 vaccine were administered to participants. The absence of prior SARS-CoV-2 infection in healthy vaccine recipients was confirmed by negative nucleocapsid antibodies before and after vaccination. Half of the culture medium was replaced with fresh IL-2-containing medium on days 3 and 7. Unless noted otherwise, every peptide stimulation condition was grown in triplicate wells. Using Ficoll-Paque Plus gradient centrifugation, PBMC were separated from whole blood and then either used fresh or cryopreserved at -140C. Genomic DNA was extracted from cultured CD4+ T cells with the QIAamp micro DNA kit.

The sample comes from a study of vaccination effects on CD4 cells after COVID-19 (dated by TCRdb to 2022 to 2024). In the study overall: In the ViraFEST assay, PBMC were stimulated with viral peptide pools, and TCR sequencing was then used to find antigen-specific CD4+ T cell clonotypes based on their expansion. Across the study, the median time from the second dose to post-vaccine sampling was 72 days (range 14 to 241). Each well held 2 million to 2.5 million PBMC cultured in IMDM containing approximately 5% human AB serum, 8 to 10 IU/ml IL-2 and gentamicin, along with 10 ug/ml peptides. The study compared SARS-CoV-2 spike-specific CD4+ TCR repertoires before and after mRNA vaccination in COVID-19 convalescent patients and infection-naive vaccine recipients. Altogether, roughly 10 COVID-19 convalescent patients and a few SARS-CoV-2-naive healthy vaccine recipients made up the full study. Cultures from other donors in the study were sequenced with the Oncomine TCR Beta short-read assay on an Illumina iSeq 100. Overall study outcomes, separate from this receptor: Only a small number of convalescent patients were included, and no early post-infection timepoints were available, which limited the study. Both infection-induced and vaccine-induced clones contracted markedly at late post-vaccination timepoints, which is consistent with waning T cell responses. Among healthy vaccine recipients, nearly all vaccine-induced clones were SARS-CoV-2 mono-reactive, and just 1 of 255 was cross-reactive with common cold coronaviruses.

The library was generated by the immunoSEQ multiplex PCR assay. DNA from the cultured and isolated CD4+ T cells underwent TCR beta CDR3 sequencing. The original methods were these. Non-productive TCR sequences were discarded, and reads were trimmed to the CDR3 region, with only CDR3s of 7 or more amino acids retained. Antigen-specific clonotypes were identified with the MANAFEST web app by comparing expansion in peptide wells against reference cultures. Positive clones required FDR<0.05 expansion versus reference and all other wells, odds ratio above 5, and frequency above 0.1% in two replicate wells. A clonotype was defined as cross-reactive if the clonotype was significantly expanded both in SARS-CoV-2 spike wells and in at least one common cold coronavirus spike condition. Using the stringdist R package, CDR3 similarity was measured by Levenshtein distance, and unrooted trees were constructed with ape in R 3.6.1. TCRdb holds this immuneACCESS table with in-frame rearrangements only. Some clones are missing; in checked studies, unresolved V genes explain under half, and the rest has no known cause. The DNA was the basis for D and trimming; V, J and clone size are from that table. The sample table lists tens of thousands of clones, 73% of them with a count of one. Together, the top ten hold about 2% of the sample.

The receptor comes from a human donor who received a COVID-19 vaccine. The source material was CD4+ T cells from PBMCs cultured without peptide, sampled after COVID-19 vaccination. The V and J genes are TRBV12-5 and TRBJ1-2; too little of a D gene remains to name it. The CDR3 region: CASGLVRQDGYTF. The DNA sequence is TGTGCTAGTGGTTTGGTAAGGCAAGACGGCTACACCTTC.